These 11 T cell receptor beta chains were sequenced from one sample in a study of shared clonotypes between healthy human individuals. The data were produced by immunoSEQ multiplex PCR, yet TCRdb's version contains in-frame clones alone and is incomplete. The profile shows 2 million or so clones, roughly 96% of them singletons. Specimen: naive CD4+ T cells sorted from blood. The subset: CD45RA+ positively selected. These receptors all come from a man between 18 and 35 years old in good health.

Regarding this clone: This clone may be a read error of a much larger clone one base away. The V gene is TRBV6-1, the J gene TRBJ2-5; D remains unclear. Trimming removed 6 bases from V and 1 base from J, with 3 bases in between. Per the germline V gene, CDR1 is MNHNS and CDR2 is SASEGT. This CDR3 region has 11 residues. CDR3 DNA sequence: TGTGCCAGCAGCCGCCAAGAGACCCAGTACTTC. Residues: CASSRQETQYF.

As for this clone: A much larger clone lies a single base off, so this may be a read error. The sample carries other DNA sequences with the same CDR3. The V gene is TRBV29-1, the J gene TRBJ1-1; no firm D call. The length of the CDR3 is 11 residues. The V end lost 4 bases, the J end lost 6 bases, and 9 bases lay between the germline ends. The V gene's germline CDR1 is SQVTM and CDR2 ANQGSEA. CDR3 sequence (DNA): TGCAGCGTTGCGCCAGGACCTGAAGCTTTCTTT. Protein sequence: CSVAPGPEAFF.

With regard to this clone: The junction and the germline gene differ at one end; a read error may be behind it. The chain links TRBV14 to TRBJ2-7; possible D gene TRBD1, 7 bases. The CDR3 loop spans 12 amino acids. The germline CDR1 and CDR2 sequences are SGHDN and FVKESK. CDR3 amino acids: CASSQQGGHGAF. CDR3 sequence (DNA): TGTGCCAGCAGCCAACAGGGGGGACACGGCGCCTTC. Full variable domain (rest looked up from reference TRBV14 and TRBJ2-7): EAGVTQFPSHSVIEKGQTVTLRCDPISGHDNLYWYRRVMGKEIKFLLHFVKESKQDESGMPNNRFLAERTGGTYSTLKVQPAELEDSGVYFCASSQQGGHGAFGPGTRLTVT.

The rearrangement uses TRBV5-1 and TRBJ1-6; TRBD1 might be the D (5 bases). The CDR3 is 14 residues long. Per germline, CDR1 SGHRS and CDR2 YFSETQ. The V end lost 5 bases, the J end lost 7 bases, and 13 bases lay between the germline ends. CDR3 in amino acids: CASSEGVVNSPLHF. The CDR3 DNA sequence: TGCGCCAGCAGTGAAGGGGTAGTGAATTCACCCCTCCACTTT.

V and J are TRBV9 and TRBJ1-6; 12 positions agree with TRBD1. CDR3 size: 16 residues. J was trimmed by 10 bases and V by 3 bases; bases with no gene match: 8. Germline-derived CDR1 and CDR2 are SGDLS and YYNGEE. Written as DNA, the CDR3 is TGTGCCAGCAGCGCCACCCGGGACAGGGGGCCCTCACCCCTCCACTTT. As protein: CASSATRDRGPSPLHF.

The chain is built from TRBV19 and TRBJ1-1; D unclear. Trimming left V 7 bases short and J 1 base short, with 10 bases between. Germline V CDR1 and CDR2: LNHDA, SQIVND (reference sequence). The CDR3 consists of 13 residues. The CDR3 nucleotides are TGTGCCAGTATGGGGATGTCGAACACTGAAGCTTTCTTT. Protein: CASMGMSNTEAFF.

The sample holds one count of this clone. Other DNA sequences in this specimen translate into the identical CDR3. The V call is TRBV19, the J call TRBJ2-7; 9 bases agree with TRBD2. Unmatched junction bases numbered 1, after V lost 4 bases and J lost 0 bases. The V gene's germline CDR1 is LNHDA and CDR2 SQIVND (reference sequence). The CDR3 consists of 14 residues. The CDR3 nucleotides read TGTGCCAGTAGTACTAGCGGGAACTCCTACGAGCAGTACTTC. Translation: CASSTSGNSYEQYF.

The CDR3, as DNA: TGTGCCAGCATACGACAGGCAATGAACACTGAAGCTTTCTTT. Translated, it gives CASIRQAMNTEAFF. V and J are TRBV21-1 and TRBJ1-1; TRBD1 reflects the table's D call only, with no check against the DNA. TRBV21-1 is an annotated pseudogene. The CDR3 length is 14 residues.

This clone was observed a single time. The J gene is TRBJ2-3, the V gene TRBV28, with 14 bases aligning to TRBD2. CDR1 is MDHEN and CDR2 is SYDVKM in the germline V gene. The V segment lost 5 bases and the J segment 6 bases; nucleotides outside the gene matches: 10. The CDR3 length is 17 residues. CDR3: CASSTASGTSGSDTQYF. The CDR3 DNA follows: TGTGCCAGCAGTACCGCTTCCGGGACTAGCGGGAGTGATACGCAGTATTTT.

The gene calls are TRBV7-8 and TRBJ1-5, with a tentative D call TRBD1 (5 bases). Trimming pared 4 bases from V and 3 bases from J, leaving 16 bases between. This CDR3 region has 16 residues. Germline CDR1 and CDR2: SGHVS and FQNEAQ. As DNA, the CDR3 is TGTGCCAGCAGCTCAGTGATCGGGGGGAACAATCAGCCCCAGCATTTT. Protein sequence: CASSSVIGGNNQPQHF.

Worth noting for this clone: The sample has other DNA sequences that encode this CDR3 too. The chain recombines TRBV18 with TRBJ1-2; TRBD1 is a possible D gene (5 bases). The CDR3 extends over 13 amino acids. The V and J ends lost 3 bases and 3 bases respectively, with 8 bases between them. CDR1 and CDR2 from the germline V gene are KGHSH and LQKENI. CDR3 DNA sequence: TGTGCCAGCTCACCGGGGCAGTACTATGGCTACACCTTC. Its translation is CASSPGQYYGYTF.